A selection of T cell receptor beta chains follows, all from one sample in a study of T cell responses to AZD1222 COVID-19 vaccine. Sequencing was performed with immunoSEQ multiplex PCR; in TCRdb, only in-frame clones are kept and a portion is missing. This table holds 140,000 to 150,000 clones, roughly 80% found once. The source was peripheral blood, collected on day 0 of MenACWY control vaccination. Receptors originate from an adult in good health. CDR3s include the opening cysteine and the closing phenylalanine or tryptophan. A D gene is named only where the DNA matches it firmly. Clone size appears in some rows only: once, few, many, or a class for an expanded clone.

CDR3 DNA	CDR3 protein	J gene	clone size	D gene	V gene
TGTGCCAGCAGGGCCCAAGAGACCCAGTACTTC	CASRAQETQYF	TRBJ2-5	.	.	TRBV6-5
TGCGCCAGCAGCTCCCGGACAGTCCCCCCGAACACTGAAGCTTTCTTT	CASSSRTVPPNTEAFF	TRBJ1-1	.	.	TRBV5-1
TGTGCCAGCAACCTCAAACAGGGAGGGGTTCAAATGGGGCGGAACTATGGCTACACCTTC	CASNLKQGGVQMGRNYGYTF	TRBJ1-2	.	.	TRBV2
TGTGCCAGCAGTGTAACTAGCGGCCTCACCTACGAGCAGTACTTC	CASSVTSGLTYEQYF	TRBJ2-7	.	TRBD2	TRBV27
TGTGCCAGCAGTGAAGCCGGGTTTGAGCAGTTCTTC	CASSEAGFEQFF	TRBJ2-1	.	.	TRBV2
TGTGCCAGCTCAGCCGGACAGGGGGCCGGAGAGACCCAGTACTTC	CASSAGQGAGETQYF	TRBJ2-5	once	TRBD1	TRBV18
TGCGCCAGCAGTCAAAGTCGGGGACAGAGGAATCAGCCCCAGCATTTT	CASSQSRGQRNQPQHF	TRBJ1-5	.	TRBD1	TRBV4-1
TGTGCCAGTAGGCTACTAGCGGGGGGGTCGACCGGGGAGCTGTTTTTT	CASRLLAGGSTGELFF	TRBJ2-2	.	TRBD2	TRBV19
TGTGCCAGCAGCGCCGGTGGGGGAGCGGGCTTTAGCAATCAGCCCCAGCATTTT	CASSAGGGAGFSNQPQHF	TRBJ1-5	.	.	TRBV9
TGTGCCAGCAGTTCTACCACGGTGGTCACAGATACGCAGTATTTT	CASSSTTVVTDTQYF	TRBJ2-3	.	.	TRBV27
TGTGCCAGCAGTTTACGGGGCCTTGGGTCCGGAAACACCATATATTTT	CASSLRGLGSGNTIYF	TRBJ1-3	.	.	TRBV28
TGTGCCAGCAGTCCCAGGGTGGGCAATTCACCCCTCCACTTT	CASSPRVGNSPLHF	TRBJ1-6	.	.	TRBV28
TGTGCCAGCAAGAGCCTTGGAATTCAAAATCAGCCCCAGCATTTT	CASKSLGIQNQPQHF	TRBJ1-5	.	.	TRBV27
TGTGCCAGTAGGGCTAGCGGGGGGGCCTACAATGAGCAGTTCTTC	CASRASGGAYNEQFF	TRBJ2-1	.	TRBD2	TRBV19
TGTGCCACCAGTCGTGGGGGCACCTACAATGAGCAGTTCTTC	CATSRGGTYNEQFF	TRBJ2-1	.	.	TRBV24-1
TGTGCCAGCAGTTGGACTACCCAACGGCAGTTCTTC	CASSWTTQRQFF	TRBJ2-1	.	.	TRBV12-3/TRBV12-4
TGTGCCAGCAGCCGCACAGGCACTGAAGCTTTCTTT	CASSRTGTEAFF	TRBJ1-1	.	.	TRBV6-5
TGTGCCAGCAGCTCAACCCGGGGGAAGGAAAAACTGTTTTTT	CASSSTRGKEKLFF	TRBJ1-4	.	.	TRBV11-2
TGTGCCAGCAGACTTACAGGGTCCCCACAGGGGTCACCCCTCCACTTT	CASRLTGSPQGSPLHF	TRBJ1-6	.	TRBD1	TRBV28
TGTGCCAGCAGCTCCCTTAGGGGATTCTCTGGAAACACCATATATTTT	CASSSLRGFSGNTIYF	TRBJ1-3	.	.	TRBV7-9
TGCAGTGCTAGTCCCCGACACGTCTACAATGAGCAGTTCTTC	CSASPRHVYNEQFF	TRBJ2-1	few	.	TRBV20-1
TGTGCCAGCAGCCTGGGACAGGGTGTGGATGAAAAACTGTTTTTT	CASSLGQGVDEKLFF	TRBJ1-4	.	TRBD1	TRBV5-5
TGTGCCAGCAGCCAACCACAGGGCCGCTATGGCTACACCTTC	CASSQPQGRYGYTF	TRBJ1-2	.	.	TRBV5-4
TGTGCCAGCAGTACCTACAGGGTTTTGGGTGATCAGCCCCAGCATTTT	CASSTYRVLGDQPQHF	TRBJ1-5	once	.	TRBV28
TGTGCCAGCAGAGGCGGAAGACAGAACACTGAAGCTTTCTTT	CASRGGRQNTEAFF	TRBJ1-1	.	.	TRBV3-1/TRBV3-2
TGTGCCAGCAGCCGCTCTGGAAACACCATATATTTT	CASSRSGNTIYF	TRBJ1-3	.	.	TRBV5-8
TGTGCCAGCAGCTTGACAGGAGTCTACACCGGGGAGCTGTTTTTT	CASSLTGVYTGELFF	TRBJ2-2	once	.	TRBV5-4
TGCGCCAGCAGCCCCCAGGCGGGCGGGGCCAACGTCCTGACTTTC	CASSPQAGGANVLTF	TRBJ2-6	few	.	TRBV5-1
TGTGCCAGCAGAGTCCTAGCGGGGGGAAACACCGGGGAGCTGTTTTTT	CASRVLAGGNTGELFF	TRBJ2-2	.	TRBD2	TRBV27
TGTGCCAGCAGCTTAGGACAGGGGGTCTACAATGAGCAGTTCTTC	CASSLGQGVYNEQFF	TRBJ2-1	.	TRBD1	TRBV7-2
TGTGCCAGCAGCGCTAGCAGGGTCACTAATGAAAAACTGTTTTTT	CASSASRVTNEKLFF	TRBJ1-4	.	.	TRBV27
TGTGCCAGTAGGCCGCGGGGGGGGAATTCACCCCTCCACTTT	CASRPRGGNSPLHF	TRBJ1-6	.	.	TRBV19
TGTGCCAGCAGCAAGGACACCGACTCTGGGGCCAACGTCCTGACTTTC	CASSKDTDSGANVLTF	TRBJ2-6	.	.	TRBV7-9
TGTGCCAGCAGCCTATCTCAGGGCCCGTATAATTCACCCCTCCACTTT	CASSLSQGPYNSPLHF	TRBJ1-6	few	.	TRBV3-1/TRBV3-2
TGTGCCAGCAGTCTGACAGGGCCTTATGGCTACACCTTC	CASSLTGPYGYTF	TRBJ1-2	.	TRBD1	TRBV28
TGTGCCAGCAGCCTTCTAGCGGGGGGCCTCGATACGCAGTATTTT	CASSLLAGGLDTQYF	TRBJ2-3	.	TRBD2	TRBV7-3
TGTGCCAGCAGCTTAGAAGGACACAGGGGGCGAGGTAGTGAGCAGTTCTTC	CASSLEGHRGRGSEQFF	TRBJ2-1	.	TRBD1	TRBV7-9
TGTGCCAGCAGTTTACGGCGATCTACTATTAAAGAGACCCAGTACTTC	CASSLRRSTIKETQYF	TRBJ2-5	.	.	TRBV28
TGTGCCAGCTTGTCGGGCAGGGCCGTCACAGATACGCAGTATTTT	CASLSGRAVTDTQYF	TRBJ2-3	once	.	TRBV7-9
TGTGCCAGCAGCTTGGAGGGGGCGCGCACCGGGGAGCTGTTTTTT	CASSLEGARTGELFF	TRBJ2-2	.	TRBD1	TRBV5-4
TGTGCCAGCTCAAAGGACCACTATAGCAATCAGCCCCAGCATTTT	CASSKDHYSNQPQHF	TRBJ1-5	.	.	TRBV18
TGCAGTGCTAGTCGACAGGGGATGAACACCGGGGAGCTGTTTTTT	CSASRQGMNTGELFF	TRBJ2-2	.	TRBD1	TRBV20-1
TGTGCCAGCAGCTTAGGGGGAGGGCCCACTGAAGCTTTCTTT	CASSLGGGPTEAFF	TRBJ1-1	.	.	TRBV7-9
TGTGCCAGCAGTCCCAGCGGGACGGTCTCGGCTGAGCAGTTCTTC	CASSPSGTVSAEQFF	TRBJ2-1	few	TRBD2	TRBV6-2/TRBV6-3
TGTGCCAGCAGCCAAGTTCTTCGGGGACCCAATAATTCACCCCTCCACTTT	CASSQVLRGPNNSPLHF	TRBJ1-6	.	.	TRBV3-1/TRBV3-2
TGTGCCAGCAGCTATGACCCTAGCCTTGAAGCTTTCTTT	CASSYDPSLEAFF	TRBJ1-1	.	.	TRBV5-5
TGTGCCACCAGCAGAACAGGACAGGGAAATTCACCCCTCCACTTT	CATSRTGQGNSPLHF	TRBJ1-6	.	TRBD1	TRBV15
TGTGCCAGCACCAGGCCCCGGCCTTCGGGGAGGGTATACACTGAAGCTTTCTTT	CASTRPRPSGRVYTEAFF	TRBJ1-1	once	.	TRBV28
TGTGCCAGCAGTAAACCCGGGCAGTACACTGAAGCTTTCTTT	CASSKPGQYTEAFF	TRBJ1-1	.	.	TRBV6-5
TGTGCCAGCAGCTTCGGGAGGGGAGGGGGCATCACCGGGGAGCTGTTTTTT	CASSFGRGGGITGELFF	TRBJ2-2	.	.	TRBV9
TGTGCCAGTAGTTGGCAGGGGGTCGGCACAGATACGCAGTATTTT	CASSWQGVGTDTQYF	TRBJ2-3	.	TRBD1	TRBV19
TGTGCCAGTACCTCACACCCCGGATGGGCTAGCTACACCGGGGAGCTGTTTTTT	CASTSHPGWASYTGELFF	TRBJ2-2	.	.	TRBV19
TGTGCCAGCAGCCTTCAACCCGGGACTAGCGGGGGGATCGGACAGTTCTTC	CASSLQPGTSGGIGQFF	TRBJ2-1	.	TRBD2	TRBV9
TGTGCCAGCAGTTACTCCAGGGGAGGTAGGAACACTGAAGCTTTCTTT	CASSYSRGGRNTEAFF	TRBJ1-1	.	.	TRBV6-5